This T cell receptor (beta chain) was recovered during a study of blood T cell repertoires in COVID-19. Study at large: There were acute and convalescent COVID-19 samples, and they came from the United States, Italy and Spain. Nucleic acid was either cDNA or gDNA, and it came from T cells, B-cell-depleted T cells, or PBMCs.

V lost 6 bases and J lost 5, with 19 bases in between. The CDR3 runs to 15 residues. Germline V CDR1 and CDR2: MNHEY, SVGAGI. Sequencing was performed with immunoSEQ multiplex PCR; in TCRdb, only in-frame clones are kept and a portion is missing. The data hold 300,000 to 350,000 clones, with approximately 90% observed a single time. Specimen: peripheral blood. The chain links TRBV6-5 to TRBJ2-5; D possibly corresponds to TRBD2 (6 bases). This TCR came from a woman aged 18-30 years who had recovered from COVID-19. CDR3 protein: CASRYDRGSGETQYF. CDR3 sequence (DNA): TGTGCCAGCAGATACGATCGGGGTAGCGGTGAGACCCAGTACTTC.